Listed here are 28 T cell receptor beta chains from one sample, sequenced in a study of beta chain features in type 1 diabetes. Overall study results and limits: Shorter TCRB CDR3s, moderately but significantly so, marked every one of the four CD4+ subsets in Type 1 diabetes patients.

These receptors' antigens are unknown. Expressed TCRB transcripts were sequenced after all isolated RNA was converted to cDNA. Some clones are missing from TCRdb's copy, which holds only in-frame ones; the method was immunoSEQ multiplex PCR. The data show about 340,000 clones, approximately 13% seen once. Source material: naive CD4+ T cells from blood. These receptors originate from a woman in her late teens or twenties with type 1 diabetes.

V is TRBV29-1 and J is TRBJ2-3, with D tentatively TRBD2 (5 bases). This CDR3 has 13 amino acids. V was shortened by 4 bases and J by 4 bases, with 12 bases between the two germline ends. CDR1 is SQVTM and CDR2 is ANQGSEA in the germline V gene. As DNA, the CDR3 is TGCAGCGTTGCTGTGGGAGTGGCAGATACGCAGTATTTT. This gives the protein CSVAVGVADTQYF.

This chain links TRBV11-3 with TRBJ2-1, with a possible D match to TRBD1 (6 bases). The germline V gene has CDR1 SGHNT and CDR2 YENEEA. The CDR3 has 16 residues. Trimming removed 0 bases at V and 0 bases at J, with 9 bases between. As DNA, the CDR3 is TGTGCCAGCAGCTTAGAAGACAGGAGCTCCTACAATGAGCAGTTCTTC. It specifies CASSLEDRSSYNEQFF.

This sequence joins TRBV19 and TRBJ1-1, with a possible D match to TRBD1 (6 bases). The CDR3 has 14 amino acids. Looked up from germline, CDR1 is LNHDA and CDR2 is SQIVND (reference sequence). V was clipped by 6 bases and J by 1 base, with 12 bases between them. The CDR3 sequence is CASREGDQNTEAFF. In nucleotides, the CDR3 is TGTGCCAGTAGAGAGGGGGACCAGAACACTGAAGCTTTCTTT.

This clone has just a few counts. This sequence joins TRBV11-3 and TRBJ2-3; 8 positions agree with TRBD2. The CDR3 spans 16 residues. The V gene end was trimmed by 4 bases and the J gene end by 4 bases; junction bases not matched to a gene: 10. CDR1 is SGHNT and CDR2 is YENEEA in the germline V gene. The CDR3 here is CASSSLAGFVADTQYF. Written as DNA, the CDR3 is TGTGCCAGCAGCTCATTAGCGGGATTTGTCGCAGATACGCAGTATTTT.

The rearrangement joins TRBV5-6 to TRBJ2-1, with TRBD1 identical over 9 bases. Per the germline V gene, CDR1 is SGHDT and CDR2 is YYEEEE. CDR3 length: 15 amino acids. J lost 9 bases, V lost 3 bases, and 10 bases had no gene match. The CDR3 coding sequence is TGTGCCAGCAGCTCTCCGGGACAGGGTTATGGTGAGCAGTTCTTC. It is translated as CASSSPGQGYGEQFF.

This clone was seen only a few times. The rearrangement links TRBV2 to TRBJ2-1; TRBD2 matches at 8 bases. Germline V gives CDR1 SNHLY, CDR2 FYNNEI. Germline trimming cut 6 bases from V and 6 bases from J; bases unmatched to any gene: 4. This CDR3 contains 13 residues. The CDR3: CASRETSGNEQFF. The CDR3 DNA reads TGTGCCAGCAGGGAAACTAGCGGCAATGAGCAGTTCTTC.

This clone was detected only a few times. The gene calls are TRBV19 and TRBJ2-3, with 9 bases identical to TRBD2. The V gene end was trimmed by 10 bases and the J gene end by 3 bases; junction bases not matched to a gene: 8. CDR1 is LNHDA, CDR2 SQIVND, per germline (reference sequence). The length of the CDR3 is 14 residues. The DNA for the CDR3 is TGTGCCACCATGAGGAGCGGGAGGACAGATACGCAGTATTTT. Translating gives CATMRSGRTDTQYF.

The table lists this clone with a few counts. The chain carries TRBV30 and TRBJ2-3; 7 bases match TRBD2. Per germline, CDR1 GTSNPN and CDR2 SVGIG (reference sequence). V dropped 2 bases and J dropped 2; count of bases not matched to a gene: 7. This CDR3 region has 15 residues. CDR3 sequence: CAWSPSGRFTDTQYF. The DNA for the CDR3 is TGTGCCTGGAGTCCTAGCGGCAGATTCACAGATACGCAGTATTTT. The full variable domain, completed using reference TRBV30 and TRBJ2-3, is SQTIHQWPATLVQPVGSPLSLECTVEGTSNPNLYWYRQAAGRGLQLLFYSVGIGQISSEVPQNLSASRPQDRQFILSSKKLLLSDSGFYLCAWSPSGRFTDTQYFGPGTRLTVL.

This clone was counted only a few times. The chain recombines TRBV21-1 with TRBJ2-3; no DNA check was done on the table's D call, TRBD1. TRBV21-1 is a known pseudogene. The CDR3 has 15 residues. This CDR3 reads CASSTVGTGGDTQYF. CDR3 sequence (DNA): TGTGCCAGCAGCACAGTGGGGACAGGAGGCGATACGCAGTATTTT.

The V call is TRBV6-6, the J call TRBJ2-2; D gene ambiguous. This CDR3 comprises 16 residues. Germline V gene data show CDR1 as MNHNY and CDR2 as SVGAGI (reference sequence). V was shortened by 6 bases and J by 0 bases, with 14 bases between the two germline ends. The CDR3 sequence: CASRISIVANTGELFF. Here the CDR3 DNA reads TGTGCCAGCAGAATTAGCATTGTCGCGAACACCGGGGAGCTGTTTTTT.

The CDR3 loop is CASSFRTGNNEQFF. The CDR3 DNA follows: TGCGCCAGCAGCTTCCGGACAGGGAACAATGAGCAGTTCTTC. V gene TRBV5-1 combines with J gene TRBJ2-1, with 8 bases fitting TRBD1. This CDR3 has 14 residues. Trimming removed 2 bases from V and 5 bases from J; junction bases left unmatched: 3. Germline V lookup: CDR1 SGHRS, CDR2 YFSETQ.

V usage is TRBV30 and J usage is TRBJ1-5; TRBD1 agrees at 7 bases. J lost 2 bases, V lost 7 bases, and 2 bases had no gene match. CDR3 length: 12 amino acids. Germline V gene lookup returns CDR1 GTSNPN and CDR2 SVGIG (reference sequence). CDR3 bases: TGTGCCTCCGGGACAGGCAATCAGCCCCAGCATTTT. Its translation is CASGTGNQPQHF.

This clone appeared a few times. The J gene is TRBJ2-2, the V gene TRBV11-2; D is unresolved. CDR1 is SGHAT and CDR2 is FQNNGV in the germline V gene. The CDR3 has 14 amino acids. Trimming cost V 5 bases and J 4 bases, with 11 bases left between them. The CDR3 is CASSPLFPTGELFF. The CDR3 nucleotides read TGTGCCAGCAGCCCCCTGTTCCCCACCGGGGAGCTGTTTTTT.

With respect to this clone: This same CDR3 is encoded by further DNA sequences in the sample. This rearrangement joins TRBV30 to TRBJ2-1, with 7 bases fitting TRBD2. Germline CDR1 and CDR2: GTSNPN and SVGIG (reference sequence). The CDR3 runs 14 residues. Trimming at V came to 2 bases and at J to 10 bases, leaving 11 bases not matched to a gene. The CDR3 DNA sequence: TGTGCCTGGAGTCTGAGCCTAGCGGCTAACGAGCAGTTCTTC. Protein: CAWSLSLAANEQFF.

This clone was picked up one time. Other nucleotide sequences in the sample specify the same CDR3. The V gene is TRBV18, the J gene TRBJ2-1; no reliable D call. Germline assignment: CDR1 KGHSH and CDR2 LQKENI. Trimming shortened V by 3 bases and J by 5 bases, and 8 bases separated the two germline ends. This CDR3 is 13 amino acids long. The CDR3 sequence is CASSPGLNNEQFF. In nucleotides, the CDR3 is TGTGCCAGCTCACCCGGTCTCAACAATGAGCAGTTCTTC.

In its sample, this clone was seen a few times. The gene calls are TRBV9 and TRBJ2-2; 11 bases agree with TRBD2. The germline V gene has CDR1 SGDLS and CDR2 YYNGEE. This CDR3 region has 15 residues. V lost 4 bases to trimming and J lost 7 bases; unmatched junction nucleotides: 6. In DNA, the CDR3 is TGTGCCAGCAGCCCCGGGACTAGCGGTCGCGGGGAGCTGTTTTTT. Its protein is CASSPGTSGRGELFF.

V and J are TRBV30 and TRBJ1-3; TRBD1 agrees at 9 bases. V shed 1 base and J 10 bases; nucleotides not matched to a gene: 5. The germline gives CDR1 GTSNPN, CDR2 SVGIG (reference sequence). This CDR3 comprises 13 residues. CDR3 amino acids: CAWSGGQGGTIYF. DNA for the CDR3: TGTGCCTGGAGTGGGGGACAGGGAGGGACCATATATTTT.

The chain links TRBV5-4 to TRBJ2-3, with D perhaps TRBD1 (6 bases). Germline lookup yields CDR1 SGHNT and CDR2 YYREEE (reference sequence). Trimming left V 2 bases short and J 7 bases short, with 14 bases between. The CDR3 is made up of 14 amino acids. DNA for the CDR3: TGTGCCAGCAGCTTAACAAGTCAGGGGAATACGCAGTATTTT. Amino acid sequence: CASSLTSQGNTQYF.

Concerning this clone itself: This same CDR3 is encoded by further DNA sequences in the sample. V usage is TRBV30 and J usage is TRBJ1-4, with 8 bases that match TRBD1. Germline V lookup: CDR1 GTSNPN, CDR2 SVGIG (reference sequence). V lost 5 bases, J lost 4 bases, and 0 bases stayed unmatched. The CDR3 is made up of 12 amino acids. The DNA of the CDR3 is TGTGCCTGGGGACAGGGTAATGAAAAACTGTTTTTT. This encodes CAWGQGNEKLFF.

Here the CDR3 reads CASSVDGGMGGNNEQFF. CDR3 DNA: TGTGCCAGCAGCGTAGATGGGGGGATGGGCGGAAACAATGAGCAGTTCTTC. V usage is TRBV9 and J usage is TRBJ2-1; a weak D match, TRBD2 (6 bases). The CDR3 spans 17 residues. CDR1 and CDR2 (germline): SGDLS, YYNGEE. The V and J ends lost 0 bases and 5 bases respectively, with 18 bases between them. The whole variable domain, filled in from reference TRBV9 and TRBJ2-1, reads DSGVTQTPKHLITATGQRVTLRCSPRSGDLSVYWYQQSLDQGLQFLIQYYNGEERAKGNILERFSAQQFPDLHSELNLSSLELGDSALYFCASSVDGGMGGNNEQFFGPGTRLTVL.

A few counts support this clone. The chain couples TRBV29-1 to TRBJ1-4, with 7 bases identical to TRBD1. The germline V gene encodes CDR1 SQVTM and CDR2 ANQGSEA. This CDR3 is built from 11 residues. V gave up 6 bases and J gave up 7 bases; unmatched junction bases: 2. CDR3 protein: CSVGTVEKLFF. The CDR3 DNA is TGCAGCGTCGGGACAGTTGAAAAACTGTTTTTT.

There are a few counts of this clone. The genes are TRBV7-9 and TRBJ2-7; 8 positions match TRBD1. The CDR3 length is 14 residues. V gave up 4 bases and J gave up 13 bases; unmatched junction bases: 15. Germline-derived CDR1 and CDR2 are SEHNR and FQNEAQ (reference sequence). CDR3 sequence: CASSSVSRDRTFYF. Here the CDR3 DNA reads TGTGCCAGCAGCTCGGTTAGCCGGGACAGGACTTTTTACTTC.

Only a few counts were recorded for this clone. The chain employs TRBV28 and TRBJ2-7, with 8 bases aligning to TRBD2. V lost 6 bases, J lost 3 bases, and 7 bases stayed unmatched. The V gene's germline CDR1 is MDHEN and CDR2 SYDVKM. CDR3 length: 14 amino acids. The CDR3 nucleotides read TGTGCCAGCAGGCCGGGACTAGTGCACTACGAGCAGTACTTC. It specifies CASRPGLVHYEQYF. The full variable domain, rest sourced from reference TRBV28 and TRBJ2-7, is DVKVTQSSRYLVKRTGEKVFLECVQDMDHENMFWYRQDPGLGLRLIYFSYDVKMKEKGDIPEGYSVSREKKERFSLILESASTNQTSMYLCASRPGLVHYEQYFGPGTRLTVT.

The V call is TRBV5-1, the J call TRBJ2-1; D may be TRBD1 (5 bases). V gave up 0 bases and J gave up 8 bases, with 6 bases separating them. The CDR3 is 12 residues long. The germline V gene encodes CDR1 SGHRS and CDR2 YFSETQ. CDR3 in DNA: TGCGCCAGCAGCTTGGAGGGGTATGAGCAGTTCTTC. Its protein is CASSLEGYEQFF.

The chain is built from TRBV2 and TRBJ2-7; 7 nucleotides align to TRBD1. V lost 6 bases and J lost 3; bases outside the gene matches: 8. Germline loops: CDR1 SNHLY, CDR2 FYNNEI. The CDR3 runs to 14 residues. The DNA of the CDR3 is TGTGCCAGCAGGGGGGACAGACTACTCTACGAGCAGTACGTC. Amino acid sequence: CASRGDRLLYEQYV.

This clone was found a few times. The V and J genes are TRBV29-1 and TRBJ1-5; D possibly corresponds to TRBD1 (5 bases). This CDR3 contains 12 residues. The V end lost 5 bases, the J end lost 6 bases, and 11 bases lay between the germline ends. Germline V gene lookup returns CDR1 SQVTM and CDR2 ANQGSEA. In DNA, the CDR3 is TGCAGCGTTAGGAGGGGCTCTCAGCCCCAGCATTTT. This gives the protein CSVRRGSQPQHF.

This clone turned up a few times. This chain links TRBV28 with TRBJ2-7; 11 bases are shared with TRBD2. Germline V gene data show CDR1 as MDHEN and CDR2 as SYDVKM. The CDR3 runs 15 residues. V trimming: 3 bases; J trimming: 7 bases; junction bases outside the gene matches: 8. The chain's CDR3 is CASSFRAGLAVEQYF. As DNA, the CDR3 is TGTGCCAGCAGTTTTCGCGCGGGACTAGCGGTTGAGCAGTACTTC.

This rearrangement joins TRBV29-1 to TRBJ2-3; D is possibly TRBD2 (6 bases). Trimming stripped 4 bases from V and 0 bases from J, with 11 bases between. The CDR3 totals 14 residues. Germline V gene sequence: CDR1 SQVTM, CDR2 ANQGSEA. Here the CDR3 reads CSVGRETSTDTQYF. CDR3 sequence (DNA): TGCAGCGTTGGGAGGGAGACTAGCACAGATACGCAGTATTTT.